This T cell receptor (beta chain) derives from a study of blood T cells in healthy people across ages. General study results and limits: The unknown donor CMV status may have confounded expanded clonotype changes. Measured against age, TCR beta diversity per million T cells decreased in a roughly linear manner.

Note on this clonotype: No antigen is known for it.

It was with a sample-barcoded 5' primer and a J-beta primer mix that a second PCR of about 7 to 12 cycles was run. MiXCR was run by TCRdb on the 5' RACE reads, yielding one entry per CDR3 protein. In the table there are around 1,800,000 distinct CDR3 sequences, 35% to 50% of which are singletons. Germline CDR1 reads SGHNT; CDR2 reads YENEEA. This CDR3 contains 14 residues. Sequencing was carried out using blood. The chain employs TRBV11-3 and TRBJ2-5, with D possibly matching TRBD2 (6 bases). The assigned J gene may be wrong: the sequence end matches TRBJ2-7 better. The receptor's source is a human donor in good health. As DNA, the CDR3 is TGTGCCACAGCCATAGGCCTCTCCGGGAGCGAGCAGTACTTC. Its translation: CATAIGLSGSEQYF.